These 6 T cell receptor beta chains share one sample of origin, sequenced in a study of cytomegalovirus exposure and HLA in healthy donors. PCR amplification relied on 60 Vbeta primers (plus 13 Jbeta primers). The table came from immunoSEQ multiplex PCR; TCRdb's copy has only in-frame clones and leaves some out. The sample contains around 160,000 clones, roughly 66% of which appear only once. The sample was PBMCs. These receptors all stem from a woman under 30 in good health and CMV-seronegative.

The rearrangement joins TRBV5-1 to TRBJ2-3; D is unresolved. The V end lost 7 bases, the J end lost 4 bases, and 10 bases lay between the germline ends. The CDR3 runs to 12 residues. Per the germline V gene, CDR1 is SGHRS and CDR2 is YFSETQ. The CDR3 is CASQIQADTQYF. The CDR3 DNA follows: TGCGCCAGCCAAATCCAGGCAGATACGCAGTATTTT.

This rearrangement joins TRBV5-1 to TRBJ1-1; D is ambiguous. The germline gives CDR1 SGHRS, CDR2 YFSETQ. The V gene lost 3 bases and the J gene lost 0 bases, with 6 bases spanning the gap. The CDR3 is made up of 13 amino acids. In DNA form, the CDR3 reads TGCGCCAGCAGCTCCAACATGAACACTGAAGCTTTCTTT. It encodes CASSSNMNTEAFF. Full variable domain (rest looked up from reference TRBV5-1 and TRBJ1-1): KAGVTQTPRYLIKTRGQQVTLSCSPISGHRSVSWYQQTPGQGLQFLFEYFSETQRNKGNFPGRFSGRQFSNSRSEMNVSTLELGDSALYLCASSSNMNTEAFFGQGTRLTVV.

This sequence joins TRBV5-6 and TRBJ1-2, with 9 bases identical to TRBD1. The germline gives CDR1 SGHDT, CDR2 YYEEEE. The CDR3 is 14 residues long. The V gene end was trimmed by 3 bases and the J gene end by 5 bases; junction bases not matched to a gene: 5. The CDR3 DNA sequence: TGTGCCAGCAGCTCGGGGACAGGGTCTTATGGCTACACCTTC. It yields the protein CASSSGTGSYGYTF.

CDR3 coding DNA: TGTGCCAGCAGGCCGGGACAGGGTAAACCCGGGGAGCTGTTTTTT. Its translation: CASRPGQGKPGELFF. The chain links TRBV6-1 to TRBJ2-2, with 9 positions matching TRBD1. Per germline, CDR1 MNHNS and CDR2 SASEGT. This CDR3 region has 15 residues. The V and J ends lost 6 bases and 6 bases, in that order; junction bases with no gene match: 8.

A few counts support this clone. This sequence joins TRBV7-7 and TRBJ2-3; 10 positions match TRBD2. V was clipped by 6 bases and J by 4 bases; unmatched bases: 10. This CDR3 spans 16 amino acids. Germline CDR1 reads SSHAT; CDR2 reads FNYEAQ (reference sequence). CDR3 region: CASSPASGSIADTQYF. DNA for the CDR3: TGTGCCAGCAGTCCGGCTAGCGGGAGCATCGCAGATACGCAGTATTTT.

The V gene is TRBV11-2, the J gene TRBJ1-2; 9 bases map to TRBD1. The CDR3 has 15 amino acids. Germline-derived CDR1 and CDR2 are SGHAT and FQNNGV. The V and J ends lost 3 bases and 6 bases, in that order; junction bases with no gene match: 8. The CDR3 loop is CASSFPGQGRHGYTF. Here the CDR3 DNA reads TGTGCCAGCAGCTTCCCGGGACAGGGTAGGCATGGCTACACCTTC.